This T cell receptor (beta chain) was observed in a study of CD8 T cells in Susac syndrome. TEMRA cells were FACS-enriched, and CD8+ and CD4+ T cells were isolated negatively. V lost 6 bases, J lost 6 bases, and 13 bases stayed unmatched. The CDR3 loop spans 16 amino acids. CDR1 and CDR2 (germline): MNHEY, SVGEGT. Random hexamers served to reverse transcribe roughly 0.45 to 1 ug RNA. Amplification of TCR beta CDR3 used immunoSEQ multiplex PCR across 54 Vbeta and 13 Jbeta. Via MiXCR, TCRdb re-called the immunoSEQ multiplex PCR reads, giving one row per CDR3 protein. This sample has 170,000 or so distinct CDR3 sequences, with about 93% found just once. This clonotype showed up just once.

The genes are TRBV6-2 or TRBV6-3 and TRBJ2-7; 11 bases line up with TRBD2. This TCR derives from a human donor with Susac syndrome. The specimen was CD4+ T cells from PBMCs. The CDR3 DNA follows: TGTGCCAGCAGGTATACTAGCGGGAGTGGTCGGCGCGAGCAGTACTTC. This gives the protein CASRYTSGSGRREQYF.